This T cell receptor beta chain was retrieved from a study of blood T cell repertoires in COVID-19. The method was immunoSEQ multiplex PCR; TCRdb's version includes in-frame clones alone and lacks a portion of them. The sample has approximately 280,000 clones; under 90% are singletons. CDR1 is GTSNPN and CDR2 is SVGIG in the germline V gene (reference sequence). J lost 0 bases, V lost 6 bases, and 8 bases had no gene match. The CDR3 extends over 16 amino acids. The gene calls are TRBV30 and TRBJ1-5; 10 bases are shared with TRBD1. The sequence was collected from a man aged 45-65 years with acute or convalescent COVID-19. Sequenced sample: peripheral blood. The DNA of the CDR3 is TGTGCCTGCCGGGACAGGGGAACCTATAGCAATCAGCCCCAGCATTTT. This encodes CACRDRGTYSNQPQHF.